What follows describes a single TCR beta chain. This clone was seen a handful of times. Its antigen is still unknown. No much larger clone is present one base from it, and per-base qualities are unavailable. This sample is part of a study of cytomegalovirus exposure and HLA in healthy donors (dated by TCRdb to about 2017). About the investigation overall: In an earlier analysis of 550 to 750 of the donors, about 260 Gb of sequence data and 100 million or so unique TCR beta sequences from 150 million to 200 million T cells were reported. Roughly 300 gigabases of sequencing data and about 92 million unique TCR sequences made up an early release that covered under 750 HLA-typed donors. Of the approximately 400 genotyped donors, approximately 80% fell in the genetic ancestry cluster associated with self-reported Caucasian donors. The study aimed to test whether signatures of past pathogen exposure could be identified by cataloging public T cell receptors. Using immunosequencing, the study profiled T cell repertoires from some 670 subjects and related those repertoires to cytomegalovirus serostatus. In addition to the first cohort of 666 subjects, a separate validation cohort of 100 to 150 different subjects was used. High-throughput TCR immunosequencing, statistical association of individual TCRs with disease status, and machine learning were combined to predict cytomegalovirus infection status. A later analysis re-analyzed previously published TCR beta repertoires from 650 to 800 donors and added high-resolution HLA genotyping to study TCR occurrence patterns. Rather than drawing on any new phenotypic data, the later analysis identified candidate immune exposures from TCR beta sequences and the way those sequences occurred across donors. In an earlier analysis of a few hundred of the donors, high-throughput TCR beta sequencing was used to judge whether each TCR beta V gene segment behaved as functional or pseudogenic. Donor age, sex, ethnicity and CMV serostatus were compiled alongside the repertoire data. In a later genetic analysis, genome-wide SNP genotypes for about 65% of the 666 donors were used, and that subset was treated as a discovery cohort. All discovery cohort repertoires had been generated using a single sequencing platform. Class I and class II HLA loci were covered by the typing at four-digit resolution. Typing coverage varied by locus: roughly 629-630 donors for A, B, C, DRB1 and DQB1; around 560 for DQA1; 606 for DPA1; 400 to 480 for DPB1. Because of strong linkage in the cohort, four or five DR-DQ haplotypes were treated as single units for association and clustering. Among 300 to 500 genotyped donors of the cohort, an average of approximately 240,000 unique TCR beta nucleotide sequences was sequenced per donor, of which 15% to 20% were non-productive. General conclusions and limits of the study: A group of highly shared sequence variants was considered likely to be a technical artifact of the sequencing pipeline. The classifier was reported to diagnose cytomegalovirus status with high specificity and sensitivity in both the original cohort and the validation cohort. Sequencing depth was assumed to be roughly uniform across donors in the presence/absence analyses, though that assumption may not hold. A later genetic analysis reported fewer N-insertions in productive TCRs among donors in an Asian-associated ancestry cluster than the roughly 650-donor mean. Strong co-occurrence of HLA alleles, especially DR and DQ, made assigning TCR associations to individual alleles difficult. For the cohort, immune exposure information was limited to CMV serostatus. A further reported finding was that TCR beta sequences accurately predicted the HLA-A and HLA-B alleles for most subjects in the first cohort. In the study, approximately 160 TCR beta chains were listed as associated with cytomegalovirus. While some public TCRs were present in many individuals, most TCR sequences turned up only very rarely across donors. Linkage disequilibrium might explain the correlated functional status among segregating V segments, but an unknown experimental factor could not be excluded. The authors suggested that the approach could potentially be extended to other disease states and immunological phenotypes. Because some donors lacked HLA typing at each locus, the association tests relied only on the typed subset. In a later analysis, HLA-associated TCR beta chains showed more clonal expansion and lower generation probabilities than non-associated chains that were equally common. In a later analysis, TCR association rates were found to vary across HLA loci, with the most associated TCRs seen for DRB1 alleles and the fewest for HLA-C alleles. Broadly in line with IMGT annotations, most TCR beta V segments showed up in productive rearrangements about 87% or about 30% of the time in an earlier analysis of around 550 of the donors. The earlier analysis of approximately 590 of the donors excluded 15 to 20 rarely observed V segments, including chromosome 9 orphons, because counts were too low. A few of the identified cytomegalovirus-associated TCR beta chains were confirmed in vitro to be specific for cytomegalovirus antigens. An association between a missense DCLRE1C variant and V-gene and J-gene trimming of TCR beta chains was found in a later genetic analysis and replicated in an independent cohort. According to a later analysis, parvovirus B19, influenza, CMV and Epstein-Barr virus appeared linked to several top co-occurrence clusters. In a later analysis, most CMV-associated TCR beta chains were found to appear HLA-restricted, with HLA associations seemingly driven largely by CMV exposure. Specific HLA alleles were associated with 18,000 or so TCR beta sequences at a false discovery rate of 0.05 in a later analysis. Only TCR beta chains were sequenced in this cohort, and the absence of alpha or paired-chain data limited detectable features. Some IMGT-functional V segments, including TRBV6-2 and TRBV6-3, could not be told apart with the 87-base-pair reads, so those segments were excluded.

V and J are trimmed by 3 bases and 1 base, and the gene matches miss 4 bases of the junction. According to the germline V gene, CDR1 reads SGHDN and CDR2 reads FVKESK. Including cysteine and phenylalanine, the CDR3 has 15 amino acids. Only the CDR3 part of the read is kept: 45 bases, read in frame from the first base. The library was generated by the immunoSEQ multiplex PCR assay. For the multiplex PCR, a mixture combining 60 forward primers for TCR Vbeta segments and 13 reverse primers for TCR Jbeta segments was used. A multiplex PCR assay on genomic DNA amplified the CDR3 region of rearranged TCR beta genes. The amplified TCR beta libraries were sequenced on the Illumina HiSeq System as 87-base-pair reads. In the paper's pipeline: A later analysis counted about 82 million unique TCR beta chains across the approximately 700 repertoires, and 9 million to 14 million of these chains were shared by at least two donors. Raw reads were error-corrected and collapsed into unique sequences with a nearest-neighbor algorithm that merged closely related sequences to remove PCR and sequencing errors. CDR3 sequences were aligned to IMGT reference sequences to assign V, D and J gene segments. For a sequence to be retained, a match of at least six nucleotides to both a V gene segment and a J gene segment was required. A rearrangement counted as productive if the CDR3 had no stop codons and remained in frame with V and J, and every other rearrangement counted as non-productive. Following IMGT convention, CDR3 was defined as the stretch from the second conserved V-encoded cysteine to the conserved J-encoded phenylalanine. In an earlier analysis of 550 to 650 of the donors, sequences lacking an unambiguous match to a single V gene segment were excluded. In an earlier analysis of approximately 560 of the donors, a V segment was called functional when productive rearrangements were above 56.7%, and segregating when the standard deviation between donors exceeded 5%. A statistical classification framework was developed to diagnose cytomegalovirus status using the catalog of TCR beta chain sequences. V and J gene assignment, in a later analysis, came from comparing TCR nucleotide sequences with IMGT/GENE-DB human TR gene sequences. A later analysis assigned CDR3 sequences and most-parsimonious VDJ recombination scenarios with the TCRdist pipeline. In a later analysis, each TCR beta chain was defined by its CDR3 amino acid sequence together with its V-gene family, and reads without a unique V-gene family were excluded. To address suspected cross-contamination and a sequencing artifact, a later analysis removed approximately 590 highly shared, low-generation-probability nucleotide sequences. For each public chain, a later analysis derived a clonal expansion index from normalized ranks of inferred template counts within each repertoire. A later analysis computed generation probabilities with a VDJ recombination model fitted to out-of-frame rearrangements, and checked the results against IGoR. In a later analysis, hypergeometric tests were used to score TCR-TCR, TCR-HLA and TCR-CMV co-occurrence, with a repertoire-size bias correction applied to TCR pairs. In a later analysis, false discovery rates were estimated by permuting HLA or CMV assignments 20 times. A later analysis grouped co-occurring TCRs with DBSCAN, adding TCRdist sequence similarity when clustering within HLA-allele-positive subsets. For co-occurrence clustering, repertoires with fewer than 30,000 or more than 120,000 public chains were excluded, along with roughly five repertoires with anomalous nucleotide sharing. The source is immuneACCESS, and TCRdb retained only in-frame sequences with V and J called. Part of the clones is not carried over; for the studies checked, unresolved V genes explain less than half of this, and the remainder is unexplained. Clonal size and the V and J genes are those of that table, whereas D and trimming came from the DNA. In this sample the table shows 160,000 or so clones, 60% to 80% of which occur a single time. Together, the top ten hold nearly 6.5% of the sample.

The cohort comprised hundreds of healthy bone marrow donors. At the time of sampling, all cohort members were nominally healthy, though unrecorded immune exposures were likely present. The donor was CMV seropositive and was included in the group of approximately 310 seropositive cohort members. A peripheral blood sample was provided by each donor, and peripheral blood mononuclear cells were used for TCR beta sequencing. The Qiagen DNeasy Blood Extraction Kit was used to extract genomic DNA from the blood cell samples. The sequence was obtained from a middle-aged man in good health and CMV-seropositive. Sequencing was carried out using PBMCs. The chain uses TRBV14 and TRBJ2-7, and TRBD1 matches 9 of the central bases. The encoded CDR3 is CASSQRDRVSYEQYF. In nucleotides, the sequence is TGTGCCAGCAGCCAGAGGGACAGGGTGTCCTACGAGCAGTACTTC.